The T cell receptor (beta chain) described here comes from a study of shared clonotypes between healthy human individuals. The CDR3 extends over 13 amino acids. The germline V gene has CDR1 KGHSH and CDR2 LQKENI. V was cut by 2 bases and J by 4 bases, with 6 bases left in between. Comment on this clone: Its specificity is unknown. Other DNA sequences in the sample encode the same CDR3.

Notes on the study in general: Only blood was sampled; tissue repertoires likely differ.

Here immunoSEQ multiplex PCR was the method, and the copy in TCRdb shows in-frame clones only, minus some. The table lists fewer than 2.5 million clones, 90% to 95% of them singletons, with 0.35% to 0.45% in the top ten. The sequencing sample was made of naive CD4+ T cells from PBMCs. Subset denoted: CD45RA+ positively selected. The chain has TRBV18 and TRBJ1-5; no reliable D call. The clonotype originates from a man aged 18 to 29 in good health. Some clones in this sample may be carry-over from other donors' samples. The CDR3 loop is CASSPDLNQPQHF. In DNA form, the CDR3 reads TGTGCCAGCTCACCAGATCTTAATCAGCCCCAGCATTTT.